The present entry profiles one T cell receptor (beta chain) with its context. Described treatment: preoperative locoregional IRX-2 cytokine immunotherapy. Method: immunoSEQ multiplex PCR; TCRdb's copy keeps in-frame clones and lacks some. This sample carries 40,000 to 45,000 clones, 60% to 80% of them seen once, and the ten largest clones take about 1%. The data are from a study of preoperative IRX-2 immunotherapy in early breast cancer. The sequence derives from a human donor with breast cancer. The sample here was tumor tissue, taken after IRX-2 immunotherapy.

CDR3 residues: CASSPLAGHGTDTQYF. The DNA of the CDR3 is TGTGCCAGCAGCCCCCTAGCGGGGCATGGTACAGATACGCAGTATTTT. The chain uses TRBV6-8 and TRBJ2-3; TRBD2 matches 9 bases. The CDR3 is 16 residues long. V trimming: 6 bases; J trimming: 3 bases; junction bases outside the gene matches: 10. Per the germline V gene, CDR1 is MNHGY and CDR2 is SAAAGT.